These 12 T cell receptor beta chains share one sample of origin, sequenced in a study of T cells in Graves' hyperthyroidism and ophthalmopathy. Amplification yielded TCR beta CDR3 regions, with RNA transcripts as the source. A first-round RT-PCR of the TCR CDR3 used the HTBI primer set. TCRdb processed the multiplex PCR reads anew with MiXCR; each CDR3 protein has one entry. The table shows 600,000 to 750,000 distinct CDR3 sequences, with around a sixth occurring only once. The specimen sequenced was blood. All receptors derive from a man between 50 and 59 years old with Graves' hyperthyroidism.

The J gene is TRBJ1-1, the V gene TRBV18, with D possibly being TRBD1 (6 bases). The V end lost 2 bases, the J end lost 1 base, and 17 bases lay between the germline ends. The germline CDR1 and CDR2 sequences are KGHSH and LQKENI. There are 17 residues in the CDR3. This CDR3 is CASSPANQGSGNTEAFF. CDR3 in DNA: TGTGCCAGCTCACCAGCGAACCAGGGGTCGGGGAACACTGAAGCTTTCTTT.

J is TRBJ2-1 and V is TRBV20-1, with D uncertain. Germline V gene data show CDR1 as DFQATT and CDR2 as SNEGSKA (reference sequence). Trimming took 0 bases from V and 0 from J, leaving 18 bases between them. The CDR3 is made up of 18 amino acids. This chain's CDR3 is CSARDPVGVTGSYNEQFF. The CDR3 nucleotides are TGCAGTGCTAGAGATCCCGTCGGAGTGACGGGCTCCTACAATGAGCAGTTCTTC.

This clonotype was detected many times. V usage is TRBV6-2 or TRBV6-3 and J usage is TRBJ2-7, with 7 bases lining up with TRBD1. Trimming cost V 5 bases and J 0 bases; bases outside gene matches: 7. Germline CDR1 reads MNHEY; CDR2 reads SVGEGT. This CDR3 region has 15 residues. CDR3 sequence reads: CASSQQGTYSYEQYF. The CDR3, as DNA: TGTGCCAGCAGTCAACAGGGGACGTACTCCTACGAGCAGTACTTC.

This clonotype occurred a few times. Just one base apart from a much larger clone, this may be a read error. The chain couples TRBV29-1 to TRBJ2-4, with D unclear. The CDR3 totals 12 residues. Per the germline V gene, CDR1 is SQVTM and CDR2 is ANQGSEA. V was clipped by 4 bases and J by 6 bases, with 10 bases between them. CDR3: CSVGLDGNIQYF. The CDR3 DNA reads TGCAGCGTTGGACTGGATGGAAACATTCAGTACTTC.

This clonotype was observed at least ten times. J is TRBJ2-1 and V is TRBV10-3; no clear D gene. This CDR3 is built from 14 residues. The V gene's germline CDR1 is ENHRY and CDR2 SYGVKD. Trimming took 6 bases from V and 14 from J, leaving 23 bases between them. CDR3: CAIRDPGQSYDEFF. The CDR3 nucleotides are TGTGCCATCAGGGACCCCGGGCAGAGCTATGACGAGTTCTTC.

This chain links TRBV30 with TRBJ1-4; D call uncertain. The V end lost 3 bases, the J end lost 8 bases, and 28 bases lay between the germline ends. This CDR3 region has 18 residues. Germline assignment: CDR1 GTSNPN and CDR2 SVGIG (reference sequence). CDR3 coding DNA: TGTGCCTGGAGACCCCGGATTTCTTTGGGGTTTCGGAAGGAAAAACTGTTTTTT. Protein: CAWRPRISLGFRKEKLFF.

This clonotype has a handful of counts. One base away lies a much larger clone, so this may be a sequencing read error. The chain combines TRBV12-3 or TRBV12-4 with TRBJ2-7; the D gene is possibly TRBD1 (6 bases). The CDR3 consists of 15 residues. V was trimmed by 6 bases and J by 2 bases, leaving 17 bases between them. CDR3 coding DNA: TGTGCCAGCAGATTGCGACAGGCCTCCCCCTACGAGCAGTACTTC. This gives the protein CASRLRQASPYEQYF.

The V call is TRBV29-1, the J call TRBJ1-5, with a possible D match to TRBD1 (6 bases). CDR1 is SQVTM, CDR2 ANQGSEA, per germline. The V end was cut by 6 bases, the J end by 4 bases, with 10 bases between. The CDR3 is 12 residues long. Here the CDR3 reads CSVQGWNQPQHF. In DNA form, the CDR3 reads TGCAGCGTACAGGGCTGGAATCAGCCCCAGCATTTT.

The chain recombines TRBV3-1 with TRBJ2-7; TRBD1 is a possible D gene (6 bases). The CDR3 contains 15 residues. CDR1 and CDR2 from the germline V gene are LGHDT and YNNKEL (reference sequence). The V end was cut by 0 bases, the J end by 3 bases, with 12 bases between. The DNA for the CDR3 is TGTGCCAGCAGCCAAGATAGGGGGATCAACTACGAGCAGTACTTC. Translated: CASSQDRGINYEQYF.

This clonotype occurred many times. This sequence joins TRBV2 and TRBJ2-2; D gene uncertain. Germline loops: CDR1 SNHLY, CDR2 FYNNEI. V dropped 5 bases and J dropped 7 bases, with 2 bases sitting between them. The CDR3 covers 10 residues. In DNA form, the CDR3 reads TGTGCCAGCAGTAACGGGGAGCTGTTTTTT. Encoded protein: CASSNGELFF. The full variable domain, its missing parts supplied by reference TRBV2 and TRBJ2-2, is EPEVTQTPSHQVTQMGQEVILRCVPISNHLYFYWYRQILGQKVEFLVSFYNNEISEKSEIFDDQFSVERPDGSNFTLKIRSTKLEDSAMYFCASSNGELFFGEGSRLTVL.

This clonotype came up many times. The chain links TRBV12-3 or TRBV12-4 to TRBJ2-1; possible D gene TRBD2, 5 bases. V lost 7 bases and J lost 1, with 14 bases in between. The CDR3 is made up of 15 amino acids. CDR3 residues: CASTPGAVSYNEQFF. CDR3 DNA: TGTGCCAGCACTCCTGGAGCGGTGTCCTACAATGAGCAGTTCTTC.

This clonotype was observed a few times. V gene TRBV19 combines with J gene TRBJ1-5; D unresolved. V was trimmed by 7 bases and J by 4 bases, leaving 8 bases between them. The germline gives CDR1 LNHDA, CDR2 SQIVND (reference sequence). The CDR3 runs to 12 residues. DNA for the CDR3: TGTGCCAGTAAGTTGGGTAATCAGCCCCAGCATTTT. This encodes CASKLGNQPQHF.